This TCR beta chain was retrieved from a study of cytotoxic CD8 clonotypes in ibrutinib-treated CLL. Study-wide results and limits: Baseline levels of clonality went above those of age-matched healthy donors and moved with circulating CD8+ T-cell counts.

V was pared by 5 bases and J by 2 bases, with 9 bases between. This CDR3 contains 13 residues. Germline V gene sequence: CDR1 KGHSH, CDR2 LQKENI. From cryopreserved PBMCs came around 2 micrograms of genomic DNA used for TCR beta libraries. Sequencing used immunoSEQ multiplex PCR; TCRdb keeps in-frame clones, though not all of them. This sample carries about 250,000 clones, 70% of them seen once, and the ten largest clones take 15%. This clone was found a few times. What it binds is not known. This specimen was PBMCs, taken after 24 months of ibrutinib treatment. The chain is built from TRBV18 and TRBJ1-2; no firm D call. The receptor's source is a human donor with chronic lymphocytic leukemia. The CDR3 here is CASSSTMNYGYTF. DNA of the CDR3: TGTGCCAGCTCATCGACAATGAACTATGGCTACACCTTC.